The sequence of this T cell receptor beta chain was determined in a study of spatial heterogeneity in lung cancer. There are a few counts of this clonotype. This sample's time point: sample taken at primary tumor resection. Whole RNA, isolated from tumor, nontumor lung or frozen PBMC, was sequenced without prior sorting. From the 5' RACE reads, TCRdb called clonotypes with MiXCR, one entry per CDR3 protein. The data contain tens of thousands of distinct CDR3 sequences, under 6.5% of them singletons. Looked up from germline, CDR1 is SGHAT and CDR2 is FQNNGV. The V gene lost 5 bases and the J gene lost 1 base, with 15 bases spanning the gap. The CDR3 has 15 amino acids.

The clonotype comes from a male donor with early-stage non-small cell lung cancer. The chain combines TRBV11-2 with TRBJ2-7; no reliable D call. The source material was PBMCs, sampled at surgery. CDR3 loop: CASSVVDGGSYEQYF. CDR3 in DNA: TGTGCCAGCAGCGTAGTGGACGGTGGTTCCTACGAGCAGTACTTC. The full variable domain, in which reference TRBV11-2 and TRBJ2-7 provide the parts outside the CDR3, is EAGVAQSPRYKIIEKRQSVAFWCNPISGHATLYWYQQILGQGPKLLIQFQNNGVVDDSQLPKDRFSAERLKGVDSTLKIQPAKLEDSAVYLCASSVVDGGSYEQYFGPGTRLTVT.